These 18 T cell receptor beta chains share one sample of origin, sequenced in a study of CD8 T cells in Susac syndrome (dated by TCRdb to about 2019). The library was made by the immunoSEQ multiplex PCR assay. RNA was extracted with the RNeasy kit and about 0.5 to 1 ug was reverse transcribed using random hexamers. TCRdb reran the public reads through fastp at Q25 and MiXCR, keeping productive beta chains. Merged by CDR3 protein, the rows form single entries marked with the most common genes and DNA. The sample table records 95,000 to 150,000 distinct CDR3 sequences; roughly 95% of these occur just once. Over 0.12% of the sample belongs to the ten largest clones. The sample taken for sequencing was CD4+ T cells from PBMCs. The receptor set was obtained from a human donor with Susac syndrome.

The chain is built from TRBV5-1 and TRBJ2-5; 9 bases line up with TRBD2. With V trimmed by 4 bases and J by 1 base, 5 bases remained unmatched. Germline V CDR1 and CDR2: SGHRS, YFSETQ. The CDR3 loop spans 15 amino acids. In nucleotides, the CDR3 is TGCGCCAGCAGCCCTAGCGGGGCACGCCAAGAGACCCAGTACTTC. As protein: CASSPSGARQETQYF.

CDR3 sequence (DNA): TGCAGTGCTTTGACTAGCGGCACAGATACGCAGTATTTT. Translating it yields CSALTSGTDTQYF. The rearrangement uses TRBV20-1 and TRBJ2-3; 8 bases align to TRBD2. The CDR3 covers 13 residues. J lost 1 base, V lost 5 bases, and 2 bases had no gene match. CDR1 DFQATT and CDR2 SNEGSKA come from the germline V gene (reference sequence).

This chain joins TRBV28 and TRBJ1-5, with D possibly being TRBD1 (5 bases). The V and J ends lost 11 bases and 2 bases respectively, with 10 bases between them. CDR1 and CDR2 (germline): MDHEN, SYDVKM. The CDR3 spans 12 residues. Here the CDR3 reads CAGAEGNQPQHF. CDR3 sequence (DNA): TGTGCCGGGGCGGAGGGCAATCAGCCCCAGCATTTT.

The V gene is TRBV7-9, the J gene TRBJ2-7, with D uncertain. The V end lost 1 base, the J end lost 6 bases, and 7 bases lay between the germline ends. From germline, CDR1 is SEHNR and CDR2 FQNEAQ (reference sequence). This CDR3 comprises 12 residues. The CDR3 loop is CASSLVAREQYF. DNA of the CDR3: TGTGCCAGCAGCTTAGTTGCGCGCGAGCAGTACTTC.

The chain employs TRBV28 and TRBJ1-2; tentative D call: TRBD1 (5 bases). Between the trimmed V and J ends, which lost 3 bases and 8 bases, there was a span of 13 bases. The CDR3 loop spans 13 amino acids. The germline V gene encodes CDR1 MDHEN and CDR2 SYDVKM. The CDR3 is CASSLRRGEGYTF. As DNA, the CDR3 is TGTGCCAGCAGTTTGCGGCGGGGGGAGGGCTACACCTTC.

The chain has TRBV18 and TRBJ2-2; no firm D call. The CDR3 consists of 14 residues. Trimming left V 1 base short and J 4 bases short, with 7 bases between. Germline lookup yields CDR1 KGHSH and CDR2 LQKENI. CDR3 residues: CASSPQGPTGELFF. CDR3 bases: TGTGCCAGCTCACCACAGGGTCCCACCGGGGAGCTGTTTTTT.

The chain combines TRBV6-2 or TRBV6-3 with TRBJ1-2; D not resolved. V was cut by 7 bases and J by 2 bases, with 5 bases left in between. The CDR3 totals 11 residues. The germline V gene has CDR1 MNHEY and CDR2 SVGEGT. The CDR3 coding sequence is TGTGCCAGCACCTCGAACTATGGCTACACCTTC. Translation gives CASTSNYGYTF.

V gene TRBV20-1 combines with J gene TRBJ2-2; D may match TRBD1 or TRBD2 (5 bases each). The CDR3 is 15 residues long. In germline, CDR1 is DFQATT, CDR2 SNEGSKA (reference sequence). V shed 6 bases and J shed 3 bases, with 17 bases lying between them. CDR3 amino acids: CSAEGSGTYTGELFF. In DNA, the CDR3 is TGCAGTGCCGAGGGCTCCGGGACCTACACCGGGGAGCTGTTTTTT.

The chain has TRBV4-1 and TRBJ1-2, with 9 bases matching TRBD1. Unmatched junction bases numbered 1, after V lost 2 bases and J lost 3 bases. The CDR3 is 14 residues long. CDR1 MGHRA and CDR2 YSYEKL come from the germline V gene. This CDR3 reads CASSQRTGDYGYTF. Here the CDR3 DNA reads TGCGCCAGCAGCCAAAGGACAGGGGACTATGGCTACACCTTC.

The chain carries TRBV9 and TRBJ2-7, with D perhaps TRBD2 (5 bases). Germline V gene sequence: CDR1 SGDLS, CDR2 YYNGEE. There are 15 residues in the CDR3. Trimming took 0 bases from V and 3 from J, leaving 13 bases between them. The CDR3 here is CASSVGSRAVYEQYF. The CDR3 nucleotides are TGTGCCAGCAGCGTAGGGTCCCGAGCGGTCTACGAGCAGTACTTC.

The chain carries TRBV3-1 and TRBJ1-1, with TRBD1 identical over 8 bases. Per the germline V gene, CDR1 is LGHDT and CDR2 is YNNKEL (reference sequence). The junction had 5 bases not matched to a gene; V was cut back by 3 bases and J by 5 bases. The CDR3 loop spans 14 amino acids. CDR3 DNA sequence: TGTGCCAGCAGCCAGACAGGGGAGGGTACTGAAGCTTTCTTT. The encoded protein is CASSQTGEGTEAFF.

The V call is TRBV19, the J call TRBJ2-1; 8 bases are shared with TRBD2. The V and J ends lost 9 bases and 6 bases, in that order; junction bases with no gene match: 10. The CDR3 spans 14 residues. Germline values: CDR1 LNHDA, CDR2 SQIVND (reference sequence). The CDR3 region is CARISGIRGNEQFF. CDR3 in DNA: TGTGCCAGGATTAGCGGGATAAGGGGCAATGAGCAGTTCTTC.

The rearrangement links TRBV30 to TRBJ1-1; TRBD1 is a possible D gene (5 bases). The germline gives CDR1 GTSNPN, CDR2 SVGIG (reference sequence). This CDR3 has 12 amino acids. In DNA form, the CDR3 reads TGTGCTCTGAGGGGCTGGAACACTGAAGCTTTCTTT. It translates to CALRGWNTEAFF.

The rearrangement uses TRBV25-1 and TRBJ1-1; weak D call: TRBD1 (5 bases). Germline CDR1 reads MGHDK; CDR2 reads SYGVNS. The CDR3 runs 16 residues. V lost 4 bases, J lost 0 bases, and 15 bases lay in between. The CDR3 sequence: CASSALDSPMNTEAFF. The CDR3 bases are TGTGCCAGCAGTGCCCTAGACAGTCCCATGAACACTGAAGCTTTCTTT. Complete variable domain (other parts from reference TRBV25-1 and TRBJ1-1): EADIYQTPRYLVIGTGKKITLECSQTMGHDKMYWYQQDPGMELHLIHYSYGVNSTEKGDLSSESTVSRIRTEHFPLTLESARPSHTSQYLCASSALDSPMNTEAFFGQGTRLTVV.

The chain couples TRBV4-2 to TRBJ2-7, with 7 bases identical to TRBD1. CDR3 size: 16 residues. The germline V gene encodes CDR1 LGHNA and CDR2 YNFKEQ. V trimming: 1 base; J trimming: 0 bases; junction bases outside the gene matches: 6. CDR3: CASSQGRAGGSYEQYF. The CDR3 bases are TGTGCCAGCAGCCAAGGTAGGGCAGGGGGCTCCTACGAGCAGTACTTC.

This clonotype was recorded once. The chain couples TRBV19 to TRBJ1-1; the D is unclear. The V gene's germline CDR1 is LNHDA and CDR2 SQIVND (reference sequence). The V end lost 3 bases, the J end lost 1 base, and 3 bases lay between the germline ends. The length of the CDR3 is 12 residues. The CDR3 is CASSMENTEAFF. The CDR3 DNA reads as TGTGCCAGTAGTATGGAGAACACTGAAGCTTTCTTT.

This clonotype was detected once. The chain combines TRBV5-1 with TRBJ2-7; the D gene is possibly TRBD2 (5 bases). This CDR3 is built from 13 residues. V lost 4 bases to trimming and J lost 3 bases, with 11 bases between them. Germline V gives CDR1 SGHRS, CDR2 YFSETQ. For the CDR3, the DNA is TGCGCCAGCAGCGTCGCCGAGGGCTACGAGCAGTACTTC. Translating it yields CASSVAEGYEQYF.

V usage is TRBV5-4 and J usage is TRBJ2-5; D might be TRBD1 (6 bases). The germline V and J ends were trimmed by 3 bases and 3 bases, with 12 bases remaining between them. The V gene's germline CDR1 is SGHNT and CDR2 YYREEE (reference sequence). This CDR3 has 14 amino acids. The CDR3 is CASSSPQGKETQYF. The CDR3 nucleotides are TGTGCCAGCAGCTCGCCCCAGGGGAAAGAGACCCAGTACTTC.